This paragraph covers one T cell receptor (beta chain) sequence. Its matching antigen is unknown. The data were taken from a study of CD8 T cells in ankylosing spondylitis. As the method for making TCR beta libraries, quantitative 5'-RACE with molecular barcodes was used. A single record per CDR3 protein comes from TCRdb applying MiXCR to the 5' RACE reads. Of 400,000 to 450,000 distinct CDR3 sequences detected, roughly 17% appear once; the ten largest clones hold around 0.92%. Findings of the study overall: In synovial fluid and blood from reactive arthritis, some motif variants were previously reported. Within ankylosing spondylitis blood, a TCR beta motif made up of under 10 highly homologous variants appeared to be characteristic. As for the disease-linked clones, they showed a CD8+ phenotype and occurred at relatively low frequencies in peripheral blood. There was reportedly significant enrichment of clones that were disease-linked in matched ankylosing spondylitis synovial fluid.

This CDR3 region has 14 residues. Germline values: CDR1 SNHLY, CDR2 FYNNEI. Between the trimmed V and J ends, which lost 3 bases and 2 bases, there was a span of 9 bases. This TCR derives from a male donor with ankylosing spondylitis. The chain employs TRBV2 and TRBJ2-3; D gene uncertain. Input material: blood, either unsorted or a sorted T cell fraction (not recorded which). The CDR3 region is CASSEIAPTDTQYF. CDR3 nucleotide sequence: TGTGCCAGCAGTGAGATAGCCCCCACAGATACGCAGTATTTT.